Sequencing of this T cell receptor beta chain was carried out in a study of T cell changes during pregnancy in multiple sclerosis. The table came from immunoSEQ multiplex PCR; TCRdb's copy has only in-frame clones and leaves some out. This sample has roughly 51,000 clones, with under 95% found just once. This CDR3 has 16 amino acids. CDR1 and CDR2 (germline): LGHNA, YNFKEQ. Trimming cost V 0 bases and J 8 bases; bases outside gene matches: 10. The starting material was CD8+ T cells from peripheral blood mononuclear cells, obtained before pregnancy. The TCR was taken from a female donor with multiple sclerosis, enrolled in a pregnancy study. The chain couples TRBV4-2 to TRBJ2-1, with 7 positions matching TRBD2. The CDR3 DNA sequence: TGTGCCAGCAGCCAAGAAAGGCGGACTAGTCCCGATGAGCAGTTCTTC. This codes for CASSQERRTSPDEQFF.